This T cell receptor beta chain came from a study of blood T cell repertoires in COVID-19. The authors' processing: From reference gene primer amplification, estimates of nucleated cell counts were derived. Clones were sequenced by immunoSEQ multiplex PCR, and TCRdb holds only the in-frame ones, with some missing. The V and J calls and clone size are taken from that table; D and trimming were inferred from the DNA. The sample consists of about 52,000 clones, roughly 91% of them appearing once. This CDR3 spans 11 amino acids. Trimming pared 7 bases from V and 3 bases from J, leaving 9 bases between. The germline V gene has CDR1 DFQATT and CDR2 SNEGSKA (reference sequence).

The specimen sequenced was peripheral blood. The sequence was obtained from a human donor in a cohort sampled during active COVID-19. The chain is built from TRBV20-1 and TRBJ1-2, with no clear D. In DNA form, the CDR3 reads TGCAGTGGACATTCAGACTATGGCTACACCTTC. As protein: CSGHSDYGYTF.